This T cell receptor (beta chain) stems from a study of Ad26.COV2.S vaccination and SARS-CoV-2 variants. Study at large: Donor was one of the participants in the Ad26.COV2.S arm of the COV1001 trial. The study gave Ad26.COV2.S intramuscularly, once or twice 56 days apart. Study-wide results and limits: Responses of T cells in total may have been underestimated by the TCR breadth and depth analyses.

The CDR3 covers 15 residues. Trimming cost V 4 bases and J 10 bases; bases outside gene matches: 10. Germline loops: CDR1 MNHEY, CDR2 SVGAGI. Here immunoSEQ multiplex PCR was the method, and the copy in TCRdb shows in-frame clones only, minus some. The sample carries 410,000 or so clones, about 90% recorded once. Concerning this clone: Its antigen is unknown.

This sample's treatment: 15 to 20 received Ad26.COV2.S at low or high dose, single or two shots; about 5 received placebo; per-sample allocation not given. Day 63 after the first vaccine or placebo injection was the time point for sampling. The sequence came from a person aged 18 to 59 who received the Ad26.COV2.S COVID-19 vaccine or a placebo. This chain links TRBV6-5 with TRBJ2-1; 10 bases fit TRBD2. The sequences come from peripheral blood, collected in a trial of Ad26.COV2.S vaccine versus placebo. The CDR3 reads CASSFLSGGAVEQFF. The CDR3 DNA sequence: TGTGCCAGCAGTTTTTTAAGCGGGGGGGCCGTAGAGCAGTTCTTC.